The 27 T cell receptor beta chains below were found in one sample sequenced in a study of shared clonotypes between healthy human individuals. The naive CD8 subset, CD45RO-negative cells positively selected for CCR7, excluded terminally differentiated effector memory CD45RA+ cells. Profiling relied on immunoSEQ multiplex PCR, and the TCRdb table lists in-frame clones only, not all of them. This table has approximately 600,000 clones, approximately 95% appearing once. The sequenced material came from naive CD8+ T cells sorted from blood. The receptors were sampled from a woman aged 25 to 39 in good health.

The chain employs TRBV19 and TRBJ2-7; D is possibly TRBD2 (5 bases). The CDR3 spans 13 residues. The V gene lost 8 bases and the J gene lost 4 bases, with 15 bases spanning the gap. The germline V gene encodes CDR1 LNHDA and CDR2 SQIVND (reference sequence). The CDR3 sequence: CASSAGSGYEQYF. CDR3 coding DNA: TGTGCCAGTTCAGCAGGTTCGGGATACGAGCAGTACTTC. The full variable domain, with the rest looked up from reference TRBV19 and TRBJ2-7, is DGGITQSPKYLFRKEGQNVTLSCEQNLNHDAMYWYRQDPGQGLRLIYYSQIVNDFQKGDIAEGYSVSREKKESFPLTVTSAQKNPTAFYLCASSAGSGYEQYFGPGTRLTVT.

The chain couples TRBV7-6 to TRBJ1-1, with D possibly TRBD1 on 5 matching bases. Germline V lookup: CDR1 SGHVS, CDR2 FNYEAQ. V was trimmed by 7 bases and J by 6 bases, leaving 12 bases between them. The CDR3 runs to 12 residues. In nucleotides, the CDR3 is TGTGCCAGCATCGGGGGGGGATCTGAAGCTTTCTTT. This gives the protein CASIGGGSEAFF.

This clone was seen only once. The V gene is TRBV6-5, the J gene TRBJ2-1; no reliable D call. V lost 4 bases to trimming and J lost 6 bases, with 10 bases between them. Germline assignment: CDR1 MNHEY and CDR2 SVGAGI. The CDR3 extends over 13 amino acids. CDR3 DNA sequence: TGTGCCAGCAGTTCGGAACTCTTCAATGAGCAGTTCTTC. Translating it yields CASSSELFNEQFF.

The genes are TRBV27 and TRBJ2-6; 7 nucleotides match TRBD1. V was pared by 5 bases and J by 1 base, with 14 bases of the junction left unmatched. CDR1 and CDR2 (germline): MNHEY, SMNVEV (reference sequence). The length of the CDR3 is 19 residues. The CDR3, as DNA: TGTGCCAGCAGTCCATCCCCCCGGGACAGCCTATCTGGGGCCAACGTCCTGACTTTC. Its translation is CASSPSPRDSLSGANVLTF.

Here the CDR3 reads CASSLDSGGAGYGYTF. The CDR3 DNA is TGTGCCAGCAGCTTAGACTCAGGGGGCGCTGGCTATGGCTACACCTTC. This chain links TRBV7-8 with TRBJ1-2; 8 positions match TRBD1. The CDR3 length is 16 residues. V was pared by 1 base and J by 4 bases, with 8 bases of the junction left unmatched. Germline lookup yields CDR1 SGHVS and CDR2 FQNEAQ. The variable domain in full, completed from reference TRBV7-8 and TRBJ1-2, reads GAGVSQSPRYKVAKRGQDVALRCDPISGHVSLFWYQQALGQGPEFLTYFQNEAQLDKSGLPSDRFFAERPEGSVSTLKIQRTQQEDSAVYLCASSLDSGGAGYGYTFGSGTRLTVV.

The chain links TRBV7-2 to TRBJ2-5; weak D call: TRBD2 (5 bases). Trimming took off 0 bases at V and 4 bases at J, with 15 bases between the two ends. The CDR3 has 16 amino acids. The germline gives CDR1 SGHTA, CDR2 FQGNSA. CDR3 DNA: TGTGCCAGCAGCTTAGCGCGGCGATCCGAGGGAGAGACCCAGTACTTC. Its translation: CASSLARRSEGETQYF.

The chain links TRBV10-3 to TRBJ2-7, with a weak D call TRBD2 (5 bases). Per germline, CDR1 ENHRY and CDR2 SYGVKD. This CDR3 has 13 residues. Trimming shortened V by 7 bases and J by 3 bases, and 13 bases separated the two germline ends. The CDR3 coding sequence is TGTGCCATCAAGGTGGGAGAAGGCTACGAGCAGTACTTC. Translation gives CAIKVGEGYEQYF.

The CDR3 here is CASSPWDREGGELFF. The CDR3, as DNA: TGTGCCAGCAGCCCCTGGGACAGGGAAGGCGGGGAGCTGTTTTTT. This chain connects TRBV27 to TRBJ2-2; 9 bases map to TRBD1. Germline V CDR1 and CDR2: MNHEY, SMNVEV (reference sequence). The ends lost 6 bases at V and 7 bases at J; junction bases unmatched: 9. This CDR3 is built from 15 residues.

The rearrangement joins TRBV27 to TRBJ2-1; D remains unclear. V lost 4 bases, J lost 1 base, and 14 bases lay in between. CDR1 is MNHEY and CDR2 is SMNVEV in the germline V gene (reference sequence). The CDR3 totals 16 residues. The DNA of the CDR3 is TGTGCCAGCAGTTGGGCGGCCTTCGAATCCTACAATGAGCAGTTCTTC. Its protein is CASSWAAFESYNEQFF.

This rearrangement joins TRBV27 to TRBJ1-5, with 10 nucleotides matching TRBD1. With 8 bases clipped from V and 0 bases from J, the junction kept 7 bases outside the gene matches. CDR1 and CDR2 (germline): MNHEY, SMNVEV (reference sequence). The CDR3 contains 16 residues. The CDR3 loop reads CASRQGASYSNQPQHF. DNA of the CDR3: TGTGCCAGCCGACAGGGGGCATCTTATAGCAATCAGCCCCAGCATTTT.

V usage is TRBV2 and J usage is TRBJ2-2; TRBD2 matches 8 bases. J gave up 6 bases and V 2 bases, and 11 bases lay outside the gene matches. CDR3 length: 17 amino acids. Germline V gene lookup returns CDR1 SNHLY and CDR2 FYNNEI. CDR3 loop: CASSEHGLAGFAGELFF. The DNA of the CDR3 is TGTGCCAGCAGTGAACATGGACTAGCCGGTTTCGCCGGGGAGCTGTTTTTT.

The chain uses TRBV5-4 and TRBJ2-1; no clear D gene. The CDR3 contains 13 residues. The V gene lost 0 bases and the J gene lost 8 bases, with 9 bases spanning the gap. Germline V CDR1 and CDR2: SGHNT, YYREEE (reference sequence). CDR3 sequence (DNA): TGTGCCAGCAGCTTGGGTCCTAGTTATGAGCAGTTCTTC. Translation: CASSLGPSYEQFF.

The V call is TRBV7-2, the J call TRBJ2-3, with D uncertain. Germline V CDR1 and CDR2: SGHTA, FQGNSA. This CDR3 has 15 amino acids. V gave up 5 bases and J gave up 2 bases, with 14 bases separating them. CDR3 amino acids: CASSAASGVTDTQYF. CDR3 sequence (DNA): TGTGCCAGCAGCGCTGCTAGTGGAGTCACAGATACGCAGTATTTT.

The chain employs TRBV4-1 and TRBJ1-3; D is undetermined. There are 15 residues in the CDR3. Germline-derived CDR1 and CDR2 are MGHRA and YSYEKL. Trimming removed 0 bases from V and 2 bases from J, with 8 bases in between. The chain's CDR3 is CASSQDSYTGNTIYF. The CDR3 nucleotides read TGCGCCAGCAGCCAAGATTCATATACTGGAAACACCATATATTTT.

CDR3 in amino acids: CASSGGRTEAFF. CDR3 in DNA: TGTGCCAGCAGCGGAGGTCGTACTGAAGCTTTCTTT. The chain uses TRBV7-9 and TRBJ1-1; no clear D gene. Trimming pared 5 bases from V and 5 bases from J, leaving 9 bases between. CDR1 is SEHNR, CDR2 FQNEAQ, per germline (reference sequence). The CDR3 totals 12 residues.

In its sample, this clone was seen once. This sequence joins TRBV5-6 and TRBJ2-2; D gene ambiguous. Germline V gene data show CDR1 as SGHDT and CDR2 as YYEEEE. CDR3 length: 13 residues. Trimming stripped 1 base from V and 4 bases from J, with 5 bases between. CDR3 nucleotides: TGTGCCAGCAGCTTGTTGGGCACCGGGGAGCTGTTTTTT. This translates into CASSLLGTGELFF.

The rearrangement uses TRBV13 and TRBJ1-1, with D perhaps TRBD1 (5 bases). The CDR3 totals 14 residues. Germline loops: CDR1 PRHDT, CDR2 FYEKMQ (reference sequence). V was shortened by 1 base and J by 1 base, with 7 bases between the two germline ends. The CDR3 DNA follows: TGTGCCAGCAGCTTAGTGGGGCAGAACACTGAAGCTTTCTTT. Its protein product is CASSLVGQNTEAFF. The full variable domain, its missing parts supplied by reference TRBV13 and TRBJ1-1, is AAGVIQSPRHLIKEKRETATLKCYPIPRHDTVYWYQQGPGQDPQFLISFYEKMQSDKGSIPDRFSAQQFSDYHSELNMSSLELGDSALYFCASSLVGQNTEAFFGQGTRLTVV.

The genes are TRBV30 and TRBJ2-3; 7 bases are shared with TRBD2. CDR3 length: 14 amino acids. V lost 2 bases to trimming and J lost 3 bases; unmatched junction nucleotides: 5. Germline values: CDR1 GTSNPN, CDR2 SVGIG (reference sequence). The CDR3 nucleotides are TGTGCCTGGAGTCAACCGGGAGGAACAGATACGCAGTATTTT. It codes for CAWSQPGGTDTQYF.

The chain recombines TRBV25-1 with TRBJ1-1; 8 bases align to TRBD1. Germline V CDR1 and CDR2: MGHDK, SYGVNS. The junction had 5 bases not matched to a gene; V was cut back by 7 bases and J by 7 bases. The CDR3 has 12 amino acids. The CDR3 sequence: CASIATGVEAFF. The DNA for the CDR3 is TGTGCCAGCATTGCGACAGGGGTTGAAGCTTTCTTT.

This clone is a singleton in its sample. The chain combines TRBV27 with TRBJ1-2, with TRBD1 as a possible D gene (5 bases). The CDR3 has 16 residues. The germline V and J ends were trimmed by 6 bases and 3 bases, with 20 bases remaining between them. The germline V gene has CDR1 MNHEY and CDR2 SMNVEV (reference sequence). CDR3 region: CASSHRPSGADYGYTF. The CDR3 coding sequence is TGTGCCAGCAGCCACAGACCAAGTGGGGCGGACTATGGCTACACCTTC.

This chain connects TRBV14 to TRBJ2-5; D call uncertain. The DNA end is more similar to TRBJ2-7, so the J call may be wrong. Germline loops: CDR1 SGHDN, CDR2 FVKESK. This CDR3 comprises 12 residues. The CDR3 coding sequence is TGTGCCAGCAGCCCCCCAGCGATCGAGCAGTACTTC. It encodes CASSPPAIEQYF.

The chain joins TRBV28 to TRBJ2-1, with D maybe TRBD2 (6 bases). V dropped 6 bases and J dropped 2 bases, with 17 bases sitting between them. Germline V gives CDR1 MDHEN, CDR2 SYDVKM. The CDR3 contains 16 residues. CDR3 coding DNA: TGTGCCAGCAGCCCGCTGTCGGGAGCGGCCTACAATGAGCAGTTCTTC. It is translated as CASSPLSGAAYNEQFF.

V usage is TRBV7-2 and J usage is TRBJ2-5, with no clear D. The J call is uncertain, as TRBJ2-7 better fits the DNA end. Germline V gene lookup returns CDR1 SGHTA and CDR2 FQGNSA. The CDR3 is made up of 13 amino acids. CDR3 coding DNA: TGTGCCAGCAGTTATGATCCCCACTACGAGCAGTACTTC. It specifies CASSYDPHYEQYF.

The gene calls are TRBV27 and TRBJ2-2; 10 bases agree with TRBD1. With 5 bases clipped from V and 0 bases from J, the junction kept 6 bases outside the gene matches. Germline V gene sequence: CDR1 MNHEY, CDR2 SMNVEV (reference sequence). CDR3 length: 17 residues. The DNA for the CDR3 is TGTGCCAGCAGTCCCTCGACAGGGGGCTCGAACACCGGGGAGCTGTTTTTT. This translates into CASSPSTGGSNTGELFF.

V gene TRBV23-1 combines with J gene TRBJ2-3; a possible D gene is TRBD2 (7 bases). TRBV23-1 is noted as an ORF with a role that remains uncertain. This CDR3 region has 16 residues. The ends were cut back, 7 bases at V and 3 bases at J, with 20 bases in the middle. The CDR3 reads CASTRQGRGGTDTQYF. The CDR3 region has the DNA TGCGCCAGCACCCGCCAGGGCAGGGGAGGGACAGATACGCAGTATTTT.

The V gene is TRBV4-1, the J gene TRBJ2-5; the D call may be TRBD1 or TRBD2 (7 bases each). Trimming stripped 1 base from V and 1 base from J, with 16 bases between. Germline CDR1 and CDR2: MGHRA and YSYEKL. This CDR3 region has 17 residues. The CDR3: CASSQAPGGQSQETQYF. The DNA of the CDR3 is TGCGCCAGCAGCCAAGCGCCGGGGGGACAGTCCCAAGAGACCCAGTACTTC.

The rearrangement uses TRBV19 and TRBJ2-1, with 14 bases that match TRBD2. V lost 5 bases and J lost 8; bases outside the gene matches: 5. The CDR3 covers 15 residues. In germline, CDR1 is LNHDA, CDR2 SQIVND (reference sequence). CDR3 loop: CASSAGTSGSYEQFF. CDR3 sequence (DNA): TGTGCCAGTAGTGCCGGGACTAGCGGGAGCTATGAGCAGTTCTTC. Supplemented by reference TRBV19 and TRBJ2-1, the full variable domain reads DGGITQSPKYLFRKEGQNVTLSCEQNLNHDAMYWYRQDPGQGLRLIYYSQIVNDFQKGDIAEGYSVSREKKESFPLTVTSAQKNPTAFYLCASSAGTSGSYEQFFGPGTRLTVL.